Included here is one T cell receptor beta chain sequence, with context. Its antigen is unknown. Generated by immunoSEQ multiplex PCR, the TCRdb table keeps only in-frame clones and is missing some. The repertoire consists of around 650,000 clones, with about 96% occurring once and the leading ten covering roughly 0.1%. This entry belongs to a study of shared clonotypes between healthy human individuals. Study-level results: In four donors, around 5% of naive CD4 clonotypes appeared in common. Naive subsets, compared against memory subsets, generally had larger estimated richness values.

Naive CD8 cells, CD45RO-negative and positively selected for CCR7, excluded terminally differentiated effector memory CD45RA+ cells. Trimming stripped 0 bases from V and 1 base from J, with 12 bases between. This CDR3 spans 15 amino acids. Germline CDR1 is SQVTM and CDR2 is ANQGSEA. The sequencing sample was made of naive CD8+ T cells sorted from blood. This clonotype was obtained from a woman aged 30 to 39 in good health. This chain uses TRBV29-1 with TRBJ1-1, with a weak D call TRBD1 (5 bases). In DNA, the CDR3 is TGCAGCGTTGAAGATTTTGGGGGGGGGAACACTGAAGCTTTCTTT. The encoded protein is CSVEDFGGGNTEAFF.